A selection of T cell receptor beta chains follows, all from one sample in a study of T cell repertoires in cytomegalovirus infection. TCRdb re-derived calls from the reads in MiXCR, one entry per CDR3 protein. The sample shows around 450,000 distinct CDR3 sequences, roughly a third of them seen only once. The sequencing input was PBMCs. All receptors derive from a human donor in good health (CMV status not recorded). Some clones in this sample may be carry-over from other donors' samples. Both conserved end residues are part of each CDR3. Fields, in order: D gene, V gene, clone size, J gene, CDR3 protein, CDR3 DNA. A D gene is named only where the DNA matches it firmly. Clone size is not always given. Where it is, it says once, few, many or a class for expanded clones.

d_gene: .; v_gene: TRBV28; abundance: .; j_gene: TRBJ1-6; CDR3aa: CASRSSSTPLHF; CDR3nt: TGTGCCAGCAGGTCTTCGTCGACACCCCTCCACTTT
d_gene: .; v_gene: TRBV24-1; abundance: .; j_gene: TRBJ1-2; CDR3aa: CATSDPSGTAPNYGYTF; CDR3nt: TGTGCCACCAGTGACCCTTCCGGGACGGCACCCAACTATGGCTACACCTTC
d_gene: .; v_gene: TRBV5-1; abundance: .; j_gene: TRBJ1-6; CDR3aa: CASSWTGNNSPIHF; CDR3nt: TGCGCCAGCAGCTGGACCGGGAATAATTCACCCATCCACTTT
d_gene: .; v_gene: TRBV7-3; abundance: .; j_gene: TRBJ1-1; CDR3aa: CASSIRMTEAFF; CDR3nt: TGTGCCAGCAGCATACGTATGACTGAAGCTTTCTTT
d_gene: TRBD1; v_gene: TRBV6-6; abundance: .; j_gene: TRBJ1-2; CDR3aa: CASSQARDRAGYTF; CDR3nt: TGTGCCAGCAGCCAAGCCCGGGACAGGGCCGGCTACACCTTC
d_gene: .; v_gene: TRBV12-3/TRBV12-4; abundance: once; j_gene: TRBJ1-2; CDR3aa: CASTGQVGGMYGYTF; CDR3nt: TGTGCCAGCACCGGTCAGGTCGGAGGCATGTATGGCTACACCTTC
d_gene: .; v_gene: TRBV4-1; abundance: many; j_gene: TRBJ1-1; CDR3aa: CASSQVEYKGAFF; CDR3nt: TGCGCCAGCAGCCAAGTTGAGTATAAGGGAGCTTTCTTT
d_gene: TRBD2; v_gene: TRBV15; abundance: few; j_gene: TRBJ2-5; CDR3aa: CATSLGLAGGFYQETQYF; CDR3nt: TGTGCCACCAGCTTGGGACTAGCGGGGGGTTTTTACCAAGAGACCCAGTACTTC
d_gene: .; v_gene: TRBV5-6; abundance: .; j_gene: TRBJ1-1; CDR3aa: CASSLVEATEAFF; CDR3nt: TGTGCCAGCAGCTTGGTAGAGGCGACTGAAGCTTTCTTT
d_gene: .; v_gene: TRBV7-9; abundance: .; j_gene: TRBJ1-2; CDR3aa: CASRLSPANYGYTF; CDR3nt: TGTGCCAGCAGATTAAGCCCGGCGAACTATGGCTACACCTTC
d_gene: TRBD1; v_gene: TRBV7-2; abundance: many; j_gene: TRBJ1-5; CDR3aa: CASSLNRGSNQPQHF; CDR3nt: TGTGCCAGCAGCTTGAACAGGGGTAGCAATCAGCCCCAGCATTTT
d_gene: .; v_gene: TRBV7-6; abundance: many; j_gene: TRBJ1-3; CDR3aa: CASSLQGRSGNTIYF; CDR3nt: TGTGCCAGCAGCTTACAGGGGCGGTCTGGAAACACCATATATTTT
d_gene: TRBD2; v_gene: TRBV5-8; abundance: .; j_gene: TRBJ2-3; CDR3aa: CASSLLAGGQIPTDTQYF; CDR3nt: TGTGCCAGCAGCTTGCTAGCGGGGGGCCAAATCCCCACAGATACGCAGTATTTT
d_gene: .; v_gene: TRBV6-8; abundance: few; j_gene: TRBJ2-3; CDR3aa: CASSYSIGRVPMSQYF; CDR3nt: TGTGCCAGCAGTTACTCGATCGGCAGGGTCCCCATGTCGCAGTATTTT
d_gene: .; v_gene: TRBV7-9; abundance: many; j_gene: TRBJ1-5; CDR3aa: CASSLGDQPQHF; CDR3nt: TGTGCCAGCAGCTTAGGGGATCAGCCCCAGCATTTT
d_gene: .; v_gene: TRBV2; abundance: .; j_gene: TRBJ1-6; CDR3aa: CASSEATQTGPLHF; CDR3nt: TGTGCCAGCAGTGAAGCAACCCAAACGGGACCCCTCCACTTT
d_gene: .; v_gene: TRBV7-9; abundance: few; j_gene: TRBJ1-5; CDR3aa: CASSRGQSNQPQHF; CDR3nt: TGTGCCAGCAGCCGAGGACAGTCAAATCAGCCCCAGCATTTT
d_gene: TRBD1; v_gene: TRBV7-2; abundance: many; j_gene: TRBJ1-6; CDR3aa: CASSLRDRVYNSPLHF; CDR3nt: TGTGCCAGCAGCCTAAGGGACAGGGTCTATAATTCACCCCTCCACTTT
d_gene: TRBD2; v_gene: TRBV20-1; abundance: .; j_gene: TRBJ2-3; CDR3aa: CSARTGTSGGEKYF; CDR3nt: TGCAGTGCTAGAACCGGGACTAGCGGGGGGGAGAAGTATTTT
d_gene: TRBD2; v_gene: TRBV12-3/TRBV12-4; abundance: many; j_gene: TRBJ2-5; CDR3aa: CASRPLAGSQETQYF; CDR3nt: TGTGCCAGCAGGCCCCTAGCGGGGAGTCAAGAGACCCAGTACTTC
d_gene: .; v_gene: TRBV11-2; abundance: .; j_gene: TRBJ2-2; CDR3aa: CASSSPGYTGELFF; CDR3nt: TGTGCCAGCAGCTCACCAGGGTACACCGGGGAGCTGTTTTTT
d_gene: .; v_gene: TRBV2; abundance: .; j_gene: TRBJ2-5; CDR3aa: CASSEALFLASDETQYF; CDR3nt: TGTGCCAGCAGTGAAGCCCTATTTCTAGCGAGTGACGAGACCCAGTACTTC
d_gene: .; v_gene: TRBV5-1; abundance: .; j_gene: TRBJ1-1; CDR3aa: CASSDYIEVFF; CDR3nt: TGCGCCAGCAGCGATTACATTGAGGTTTTCTTT
d_gene: TRBD1; v_gene: TRBV10-3; abundance: .; j_gene: TRBJ1-1; CDR3aa: CAISEGTGEAFF; CDR3nt: TGTGCCATCAGTGAAGGGACAGGCGAAGCTTTCTTT
d_gene: .; v_gene: TRBV7-6; abundance: many; j_gene: TRBJ2-2; CDR3aa: CASSSRGRLNTGELFF; CDR3nt: TGTGCCAGCAGCTCGCGGGGCCGCCTGAACACCGGGGAGCTGTTTTTT
d_gene: .; v_gene: TRBV19; abundance: few; j_gene: TRBJ1-2; CDR3aa: CASTPRNYGYTF; CDR3nt: TGTGCCAGTACTCCGCGGAACTATGGCTACACCTTC
d_gene: .; v_gene: TRBV28; abundance: few; j_gene: TRBJ1-3; CDR3aa: CASSMDGPSGNTIYF; CDR3nt: TGTGCCAGCAGTATGGACGGTCCCTCTGGAAACACCATATATTTT
d_gene: .; v_gene: TRBV6-5; abundance: .; j_gene: TRBJ1-6; CDR3aa: CASSYRVSSPLHF; CDR3nt: TGTGCCAGCAGTTACAGGGTCAGTTCACCCCTCCACTTT
d_gene: .; v_gene: TRBV25-1; abundance: .; j_gene: TRBJ2-5; CDR3aa: CASSEHFLREETKYF; CDR3nt: TGTGCCAGCAGTGAACACTTTTTGAGAGAAGAGACCAAGTACTTC
d_gene: .; v_gene: TRBV7-2; abundance: many; j_gene: TRBJ2-4; CDR3aa: CASSSTHKNIQYF; CDR3nt: TGTGCCAGCAGTTCGACTCACAAAAACATTCAGTACTTC
d_gene: .; v_gene: TRBV9; abundance: .; j_gene: TRBJ2-3; CDR3aa: CASSEQLSTDTQYF; CDR3nt: TGTGCCAGCAGTGAGCAACTAAGCACAGATACGCAGTATTTT
d_gene: .; v_gene: TRBV10-3; abundance: few; j_gene: TRBJ2-1; CDR3aa: CAISVNRGEQFF; CDR3nt: TGTGCCATCAGCGTTAATCGGGGGGAGCAGTTCTTC
d_gene: .; v_gene: TRBV12-3/TRBV12-4; abundance: .; j_gene: TRBJ2-5; CDR3aa: CASSPTQGGSRARETQYF; CDR3nt: TGTGCCAGCAGCCCCACACAAGGAGGGTCCAGGGCTAGGGAGACCCAGTACTTC
d_gene: .; v_gene: TRBV20-1; abundance: once; j_gene: TRBJ2-2; CDR3aa: CSARTRVTGELFF; CDR3nt: TGCAGTGCTAGGACGCGGGTTACCGGGGAGCTGTTTTTT
d_gene: .; v_gene: TRBV9; abundance: .; j_gene: TRBJ1-3; CDR3aa: CASSADHGRGTIYF; CDR3nt: TGTGCCAGCAGCGCAGACCACGGAAGGGGCACCATATATTTT
d_gene: .; v_gene: TRBV6-1; abundance: few; j_gene: TRBJ1-4; CDR3aa: CAVQGANEKLFF; CDR3nt: TGTGCCGTCCAGGGAGCTAATGAAAAACTGTTTTTT
d_gene: .; v_gene: TRBV7-8; abundance: many; j_gene: TRBJ1-4; CDR3aa: CASSLQGTSSKLFF; CDR3nt: TGTGCCAGCAGTTTACAGGGCACGTCTTCAAAACTGTTTTTT
d_gene: .; v_gene: TRBV6-1; abundance: .; j_gene: TRBJ2-2; CDR3aa: CASRIPGTGELFF; CDR3nt: TGTGCCAGCAGGATCCCGGGGACCGGGGAGCTGTTTTTT
d_gene: .; v_gene: TRBV27; abundance: many; j_gene: TRBJ1-1; CDR3aa: CASSYRMNTEAFF; CDR3nt: TGTGCCAGCAGTTACAGAATGAACACTGAAGCTTTCTTT
d_gene: TRBD2; v_gene: TRBV5-4; abundance: few; j_gene: TRBJ2-3; CDR3aa: CASSPKTSGGTDTQYF; CDR3nt: TGTGCCAGCAGCCCTAAGACTAGCGGGGGCACAGATACGCAGTATTTT
d_gene: TRBD1; v_gene: TRBV7-2; abundance: few; j_gene: TRBJ1-5; CDR3aa: CASSLGRQGAAAQHF; CDR3nt: TGTGCCAGCAGCTTAGGCCGGCAGGGGGCGGCAGCCCAGCATTTT
d_gene: .; v_gene: TRBV6-8; abundance: once; j_gene: TRBJ2-2; CDR3aa: CASSLGRELFF; CDR3nt: TGTGCCAGCAGCCTAGGGCGGGAGCTGTTTTTT
d_gene: TRBD2; v_gene: TRBV4-2; abundance: .; j_gene: TRBJ2-2; CDR3aa: CASSQDQRAGELIGELFF; CDR3nt: TGTGCCAGCAGCCAAGATCAAAGAGCGGGGGAACTTATCGGGGAGCTGTTTTTT
d_gene: TRBD1; v_gene: TRBV7-9; abundance: many; j_gene: TRBJ2-5; CDR3aa: CASSSGQGIQETQYF; CDR3nt: TGTGCCAGCAGCTCGGGACAGGGGATCCAAGAGACCCAGTACTTC
d_gene: TRBD1; v_gene: TRBV28; abundance: few; j_gene: TRBJ2-7; CDR3aa: CATSGTGGNEQYF; CDR3nt: TGTGCCACCTCCGGGACAGGGGGCAATGAGCAGTACTTC
d_gene: .; v_gene: TRBV7-2; abundance: .; j_gene: TRBJ2-3; CDR3aa: CASSLASTSGTDTQYF; CDR3nt: TGTGCCAGCAGCTTAGCTTCGACTAGTGGCACAGATACGCAGTATTTT
d_gene: .; v_gene: TRBV2; abundance: few; j_gene: TRBJ2-7; CDR3aa: CASSGSRWEQYF; CDR3nt: TGTGCCAGCAGTGGGAGTCGGTGGGAGCAGTACTTC
d_gene: .; v_gene: TRBV7-9; abundance: few; j_gene: TRBJ1-5; CDR3aa: CASSQGAGVPNQPQHF; CDR3nt: TGTGCCAGCAGCCAAGGGGCCGGGGTCCCCAATCAGCCCCAGCATTTT
d_gene: .; v_gene: TRBV20-1; abundance: .; j_gene: TRBJ2-7; CDR3aa: CSAQTYFSGEGEQYF; CDR3nt: TGCAGTGCTCAAACCTACTTTTCAGGGGAGGGCGAGCAGTACTTC
d_gene: .; v_gene: TRBV12-3/TRBV12-4; abundance: many; j_gene: TRBJ2-5; CDR3aa: CASSLQGIEETQYF; CDR3nt: TGTGCCAGCAGTTTACAGGGGATAGAAGAGACCCAGTACTTC
d_gene: .; v_gene: TRBV6-5; abundance: .; j_gene: TRBJ1-1; CDR3aa: CASSYTGRGTEAFF; CDR3nt: TGTGCCAGCAGTTATACAGGGAGGGGCACTGAAGCTTTCTTT
d_gene: TRBD2; v_gene: TRBV6-2/TRBV6-3; abundance: once; j_gene: TRBJ2-2; CDR3aa: CSSGEEYTGELFF; CDR3nt: TGTTCCAGCGGGGAGGAGTACACCGGGGAGCTGTTTTTT